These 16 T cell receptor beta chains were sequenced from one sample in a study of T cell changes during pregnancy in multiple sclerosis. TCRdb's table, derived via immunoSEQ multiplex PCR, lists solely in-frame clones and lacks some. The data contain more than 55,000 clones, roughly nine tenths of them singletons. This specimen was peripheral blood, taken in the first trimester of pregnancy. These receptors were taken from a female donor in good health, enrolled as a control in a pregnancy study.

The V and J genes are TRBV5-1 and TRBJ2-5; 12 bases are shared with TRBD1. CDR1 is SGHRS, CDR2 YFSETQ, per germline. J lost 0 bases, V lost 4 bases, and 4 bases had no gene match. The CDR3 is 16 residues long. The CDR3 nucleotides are TGCGCCAGCAGCCCCGGGACAGGGGGCTACCAAGAGACCCAGTACTTC. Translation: CASSPGTGGYQETQYF.

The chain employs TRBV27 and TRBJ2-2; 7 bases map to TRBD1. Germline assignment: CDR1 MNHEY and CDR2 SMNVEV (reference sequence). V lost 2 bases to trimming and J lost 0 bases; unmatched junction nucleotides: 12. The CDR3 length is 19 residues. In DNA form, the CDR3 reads TGTGCCAGCAGTTTAAGATCCGGGACAGATTACCCGAACACCGGGGAGCTGTTTTTT. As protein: CASSLRSGTDYPNTGELFF.

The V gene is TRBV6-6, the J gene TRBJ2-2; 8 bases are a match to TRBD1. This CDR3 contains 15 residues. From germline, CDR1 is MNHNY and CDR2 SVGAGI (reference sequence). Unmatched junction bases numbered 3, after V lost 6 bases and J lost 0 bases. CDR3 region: CASSRGLANTGELFF. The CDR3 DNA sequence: TGTGCCAGCAGCAGGGGGCTAGCGAACACCGGGGAGCTGTTTTTT.

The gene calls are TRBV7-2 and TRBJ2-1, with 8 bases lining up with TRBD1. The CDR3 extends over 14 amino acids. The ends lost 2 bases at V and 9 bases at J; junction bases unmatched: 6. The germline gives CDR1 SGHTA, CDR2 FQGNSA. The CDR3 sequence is CASSLQPRGLEQFF. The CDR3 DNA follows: TGTGCCAGCAGCTTACAACCCAGGGGGCTTGAGCAGTTCTTC. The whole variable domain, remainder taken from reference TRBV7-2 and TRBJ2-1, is GAGVSQSPSNKVTEKGKDVELRCDPISGHTALYWYRQSLGQGLEFLIYFQGNSAPDKSGLPSDRFSAERTGGSVSTLTIQRTQQEDSAVYLCASSLQPRGLEQFFGPGTRLTVL.

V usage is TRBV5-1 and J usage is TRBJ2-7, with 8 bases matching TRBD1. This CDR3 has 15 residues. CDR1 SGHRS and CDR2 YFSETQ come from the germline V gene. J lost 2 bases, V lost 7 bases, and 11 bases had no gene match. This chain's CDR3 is CASAPDRGLPYEQYF. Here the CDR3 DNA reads TGCGCCAGCGCTCCCGACAGGGGTCTACCCTACGAGCAGTACTTC.

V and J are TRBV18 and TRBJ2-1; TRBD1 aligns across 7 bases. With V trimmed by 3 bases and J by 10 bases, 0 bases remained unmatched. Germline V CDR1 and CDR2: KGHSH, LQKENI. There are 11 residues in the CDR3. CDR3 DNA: TGTGCCAGCTCACCGACAGGGGAGCAGTTCTTC. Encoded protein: CASSPTGEQFF.

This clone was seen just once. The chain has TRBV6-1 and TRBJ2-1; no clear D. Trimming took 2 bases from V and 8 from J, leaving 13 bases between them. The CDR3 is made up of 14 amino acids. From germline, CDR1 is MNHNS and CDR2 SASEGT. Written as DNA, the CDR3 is TGTGCCAGCAGTGAAAAGGCGGAATACGATGAGCAGTTCTTC. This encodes CASSEKAEYDEQFF.

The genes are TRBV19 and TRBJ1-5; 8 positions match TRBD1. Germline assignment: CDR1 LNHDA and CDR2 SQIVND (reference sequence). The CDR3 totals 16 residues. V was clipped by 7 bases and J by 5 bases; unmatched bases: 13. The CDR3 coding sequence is TGTGCCAGTATAGACAGGGGAGTATCCGGGCATCAGCCCCAGCATTTT. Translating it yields CASIDRGVSGHQPQHF. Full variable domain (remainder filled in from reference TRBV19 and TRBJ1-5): DGGITQSPKYLFRKEGQNVTLSCEQNLNHDAMYWYRQDPGQGLRLIYYSQIVNDFQKGDIAEGYSVSREKKESFPLTVTSAQKNPTAFYLCASIDRGVSGHQPQHFGDGTRLSIL.

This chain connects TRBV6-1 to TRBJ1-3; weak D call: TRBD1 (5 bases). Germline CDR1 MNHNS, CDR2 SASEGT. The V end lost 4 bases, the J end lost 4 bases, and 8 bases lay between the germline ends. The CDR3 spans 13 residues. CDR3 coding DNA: TGTGCCAGCAGTGTGGCAGGGGGAAACACCATATATTTT. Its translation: CASSVAGGNTIYF.

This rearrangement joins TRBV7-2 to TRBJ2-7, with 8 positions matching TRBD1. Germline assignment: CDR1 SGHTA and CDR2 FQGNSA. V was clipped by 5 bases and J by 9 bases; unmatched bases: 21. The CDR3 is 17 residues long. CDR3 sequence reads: CASSPRGTGTGPAGQYF. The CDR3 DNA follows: TGTGCCAGCAGCCCACGCGGGACCGGGACAGGCCCGGCTGGGCAGTACTTC.

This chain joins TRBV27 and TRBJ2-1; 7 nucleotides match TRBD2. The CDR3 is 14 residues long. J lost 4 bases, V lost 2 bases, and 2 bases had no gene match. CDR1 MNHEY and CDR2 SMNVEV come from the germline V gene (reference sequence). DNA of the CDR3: TGTGCCAGCAGTTTAGCGGGAGCTTACAATGAGCAGTTCTTC. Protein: CASSLAGAYNEQFF.

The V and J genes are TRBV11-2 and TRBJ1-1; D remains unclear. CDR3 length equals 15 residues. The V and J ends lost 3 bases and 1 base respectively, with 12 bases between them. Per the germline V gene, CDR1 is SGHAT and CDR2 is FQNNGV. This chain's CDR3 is CASSFWGGQNTEAFF. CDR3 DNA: TGTGCCAGCAGCTTTTGGGGAGGGCAGAACACTGAAGCTTTCTTT.

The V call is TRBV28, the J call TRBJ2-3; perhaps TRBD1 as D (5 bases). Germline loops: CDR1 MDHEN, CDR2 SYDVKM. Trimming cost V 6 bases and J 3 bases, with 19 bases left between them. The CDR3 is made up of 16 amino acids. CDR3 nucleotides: TGTGCCAGCAGCCCCCTGGGGCAGGGTTGGACAGATACGCAGTATTTT. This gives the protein CASSPLGQGWTDTQYF.

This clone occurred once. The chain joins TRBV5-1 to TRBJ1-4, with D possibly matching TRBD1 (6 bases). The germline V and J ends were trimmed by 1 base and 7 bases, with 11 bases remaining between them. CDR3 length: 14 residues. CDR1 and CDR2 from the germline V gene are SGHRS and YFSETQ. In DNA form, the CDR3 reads TGCGCCAGCAGCTTGCAGGGGATGGGTGAAAAACTGTTTTTT. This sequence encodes CASSLQGMGEKLFF.

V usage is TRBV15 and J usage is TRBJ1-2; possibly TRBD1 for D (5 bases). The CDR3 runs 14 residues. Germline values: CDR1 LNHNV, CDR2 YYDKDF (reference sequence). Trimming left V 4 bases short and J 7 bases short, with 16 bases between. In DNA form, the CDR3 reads TGTGCCACCAGCATCCAGGGATTTTCCGGTGGCTACACCTTC. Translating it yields CATSIQGFSGGYTF.

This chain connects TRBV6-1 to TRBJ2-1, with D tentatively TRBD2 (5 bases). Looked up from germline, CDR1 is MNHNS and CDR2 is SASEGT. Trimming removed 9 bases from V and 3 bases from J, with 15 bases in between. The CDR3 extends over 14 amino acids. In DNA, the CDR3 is TGTGCCAGTTGTCACCCCGGGATCTACAATGAGCAGTTCTTC. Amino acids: CASCHPGIYNEQFF.